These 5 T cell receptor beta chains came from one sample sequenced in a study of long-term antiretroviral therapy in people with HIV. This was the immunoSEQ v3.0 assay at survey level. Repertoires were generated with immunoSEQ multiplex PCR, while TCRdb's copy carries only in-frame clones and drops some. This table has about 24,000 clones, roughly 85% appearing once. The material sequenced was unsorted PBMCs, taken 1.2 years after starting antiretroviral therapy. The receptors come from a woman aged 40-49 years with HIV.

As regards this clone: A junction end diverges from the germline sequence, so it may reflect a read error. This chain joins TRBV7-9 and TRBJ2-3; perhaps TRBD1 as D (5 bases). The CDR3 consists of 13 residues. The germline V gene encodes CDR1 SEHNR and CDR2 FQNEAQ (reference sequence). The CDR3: CASSSPGTGTQYF. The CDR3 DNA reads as TGTGCCAGCAGCTCCCCAGGCACAGGTACGCAGTATTTT.

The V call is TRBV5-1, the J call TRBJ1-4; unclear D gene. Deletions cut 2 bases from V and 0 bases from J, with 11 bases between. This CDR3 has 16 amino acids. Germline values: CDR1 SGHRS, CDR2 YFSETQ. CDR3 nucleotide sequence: TGCGCCAGCAGCTTAAATCTAAGGTCAACTAATGAAAAACTGTTTTTT. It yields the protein CASSLNLRSTNEKLFF.

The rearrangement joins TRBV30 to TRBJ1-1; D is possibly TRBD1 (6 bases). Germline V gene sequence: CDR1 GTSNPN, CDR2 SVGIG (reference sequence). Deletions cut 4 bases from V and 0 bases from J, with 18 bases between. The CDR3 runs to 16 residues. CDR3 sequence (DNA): TGTGCCTGGACTAGGCAGGGGATTAAGCTGAACACTGAAGCTTTCTTT. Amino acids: CAWTRQGIKLNTEAFF. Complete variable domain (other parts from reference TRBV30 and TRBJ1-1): SQTIHQWPATLVQPVGSPLSLECTVEGTSNPNLYWYRQAAGRGLQLLFYSVGIGQISSEVPQNLSASRPQDRQFILSSKKLLLSDSGFYLCAWTRQGIKLNTEAFFGQGTRLTVV.

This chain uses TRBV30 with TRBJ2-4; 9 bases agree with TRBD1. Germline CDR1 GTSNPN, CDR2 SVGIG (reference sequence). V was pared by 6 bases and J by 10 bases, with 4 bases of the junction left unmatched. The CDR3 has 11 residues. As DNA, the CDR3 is TGTGCCTGTCGGGACAGGGTTATTCAGTACTTC. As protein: CACRDRVIQYF.

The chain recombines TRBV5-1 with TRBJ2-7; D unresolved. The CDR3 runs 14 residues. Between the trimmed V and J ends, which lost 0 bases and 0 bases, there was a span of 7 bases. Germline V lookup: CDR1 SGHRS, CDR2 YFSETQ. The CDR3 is CASSLAEASYEQYF. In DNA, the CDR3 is TGCGCCAGCAGCTTGGCAGAGGCCTCCTACGAGCAGTACTTC. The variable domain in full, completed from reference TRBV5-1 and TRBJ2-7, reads KAGVTQTPRYLIKTRGQQVTLSCSPISGHRSVSWYQQTPGQGLQFLFEYFSETQRNKGNFPGRFSGRQFSNSRSEMNVSTLELGDSALYLCASSLAEASYEQYFGPGTRLTVT.